This T cell receptor (beta chain) was identified during a study of neurological immune-mediated disorders. V lost 5 bases and J lost 4, with 13 bases in between. The germline V gene encodes CDR1 ENHRY and CDR2 SYGVKD. CDR3 size: 14 residues. With 10-nucleotide random UMIs included, cDNA was synthesized by 5'RACE. Every sequencing run produced over 160 million TCR-beta sequences, and the sequences from any one run covered 15-18 subjects. TCRdb passed the 5' RACE reads through MiXCR, listing each CDR3 protein once. Of tens of thousands of distinct CDR3 sequences listed, approximately 14% are singletons. This clonotype has only one observation. What it recognizes is unknown. Time point of the sample: longitudinal time-point 1 (baseline). The unsorted libraries originated from 2 million PBMCs kept at -80 C. General study points: HTLV-1-associated myelopathy had the most TCR clonal expansion, and multiple sclerosis had the least, less than healthy controls.

The chain has TRBV10-3 and TRBJ2-3; D assignment may be TRBD1 or TRBD2 (6 bases each). Sequenced material: PBMCs. This TCR came from a female donor with HTLV-1-associated myelopathy (HAM/TSP). CDR3 sequence (DNA): TGTGCCATCAGTACGGGGGCAGGGGCAGATACGCAGTATTTT. This sequence encodes CAISTGAGADTQYF.